This TCR beta chain was sequenced during a study of blood T cell repertoires in COVID-19. About the study: From T cells, B-cell-depleted T cells, or PBMCs came the material, which was cDNA or gDNA.

The CDR3 consists of 15 residues. Germline trimming cut 4 bases from V and 3 bases from J; bases unmatched to any gene: 6. The germline gives CDR1 KGHSH, CDR2 LQKENI. In the source study's methods: Nucleated cell counts were estimated from reference gene primer amplification. Using immunoSEQ multiplex PCR, the repertoire was profiled, and TCRdb retains in-frame clones only, with some absent. V, J and clone size reflect that table, while D and trimming were determined from the DNA. The table shows 300,000 to 450,000 clones, with roughly 86% occurring only once. Sequenced: peripheral blood. The rearrangement joins TRBV18 to TRBJ2-3, with 8 bases aligning to TRBD2. This TCR came from a human donor with acute or convalescent COVID-19. The donor label of this sample is uncertain. Written as DNA, the CDR3 is TGTGCCAGCTCACATGGACTAGCCGGTACAGATACGCAGTATTTT. This codes for CASSHGLAGTDTQYF.